Detailed here is one T cell receptor (beta chain). Its antigen is as yet unknown. Other DNA sequences within the sample encode an identical CDR3. The CDR3 loop spans 14 amino acids. The V end was cut by 2 bases, the J end by 1 base, with 7 bases between. The germline CDR1 and CDR2 sequences are SGDLS and YYNGEE. Researchers processed graft tissue to release intraepithelial and lamina propria lymphocytes. Some clones are missing from TCRdb's copy, which holds only in-frame ones; the method was immunoSEQ multiplex PCR. The sample lists about 60,000 clones; roughly 90% were seen once. This specimen belongs to a study of graft-versus-host responses after intestinal transplantation. The wider study: In this cohort, recipients had multivisceral, liver-intestinal, or isolated intestinal transplants. Following induction with anti-thymocyte globulin, all recipients were given tacrolimus and steroids for about three years. General study findings and limits: Ileal or blood samples showed some GvH clones first, and such clones were also found in recipient marrow. Elevated graft-versus-host to host-versus-graft clonal ratios in allografts were recorded for patients with graft-donor T cell macrochimerism.

The chain carries TRBV9 and TRBJ2-1; D might be TRBD2 (6 bases). This receptor was identified in a human patient who received an intestinal transplant, so some T cells may come from the graft donor. The specimen comprised ileum tissue, sampled 350 to 400 days after transplant. The CDR3 nucleotides are TGTGCCAGCAGCGTGGGGGGATCCTACAATGAGCAGTTCTTC. Protein product: CASSVGGSYNEQFF. The variable domain in full, with the rest retrieved from reference TRBV9 and TRBJ2-1, is DSGVTQTPKHLITATGQRVTLRCSPRSGDLSVYWYQQSLDQGLQFLIQYYNGEERAKGNILERFSAQQFPDLHSELNLSSLELGDSALYFCASSVGGSYNEQFFGPGTRLTVL.